One sample yielded the 21 T cell receptor beta chains listed below, sequenced in a study of blood T cell repertoires in COVID-19. Data came from immunoSEQ multiplex PCR; TCRdb stores just in-frame clones and leaves some out. The repertoire holds hundreds of thousands of clones, around 87% seen once, with 3% in the top ten. Sequencing was performed on peripheral blood. These receptors were taken from a human donor in a cohort sampled during active COVID-19.

This clone has just one count. The chain recombines TRBV30 with TRBJ1-1; D perhaps matches TRBD1 (6 bases). Trimming stripped 8 bases from V and 4 bases from J, with 29 bases between. The CDR3 has 17 amino acids. Germline CDR1 reads GTSNPN; CDR2 reads SVGIG (reference sequence). The CDR3 DNA follows: TGTGCCGTCCATTCGATAATGGGAGCAGGACAGAGCACTGAAGCTTTCTTT. Amino acid sequence: CAVHSIMGAGQSTEAFF.

J is TRBJ1-1 and V is TRBV1; TRBD1 is taken as the D call from the table, unchecked against the DNA. TRBV1 is listed as a pseudogene. This CDR3 is built from 17 residues. CDR3 nucleotides: TGCACCAGCAGCCCTATACAGGGTTCGGGGATTTACACTGAAGCTTTCTTT. It specifies CTSSPIQGSGIYTEAFF.

The V and J genes are TRBV6-5 and TRBJ2-3; D is ambiguous. V was trimmed by 6 bases and J by 8 bases, leaving 9 bases between them. From germline, CDR1 is MNHEY and CDR2 SVGAGI. The CDR3 is made up of 11 amino acids. The CDR3 DNA sequence: TGTGCCAGCAGGGCCGTATCTACGCAGTATTTT. Its translation: CASRAVSTQYF.

The genes are TRBV6-5 and TRBJ2-2, with 8 bases matching TRBD1. The CDR3 is 14 residues long. Germline assignment: CDR1 MNHEY and CDR2 SVGAGI. J was trimmed by 1 base and V by 8 bases; bases with no gene match: 3. CDR3 loop: CASGGTGNTGELFF. CDR3 DNA: TGTGCCAGCGGGGGGACAGGGAACACCGGGGAGCTGTTTTTT.

V is TRBV25-1 and J is TRBJ2-2; D perhaps matches TRBD2 (6 bases). CDR3 length: 17 residues. The V end lost 2 bases, the J end lost 0 bases, and 13 bases lay between the germline ends. In germline, CDR1 is MGHDK, CDR2 SYGVNS. CDR3: CASSEGGSGANTGELFF. The CDR3 DNA is TGTGCCAGCAGTGAAGGCGGTAGCGGCGCGAACACCGGGGAGCTGTTTTTT.

Here the CDR3 reads CASSSGLQETQYF. CDR3 bases: TGTGCCAGCAGCTCGGGACTTCAAGAGACCCAGTACTTC. The rearrangement joins TRBV7-2 to TRBJ2-5; D possibly corresponds to TRBD2 (6 bases). Per the germline V gene, CDR1 is SGHTA and CDR2 is FQGNSA. V lost 4 bases to trimming and J lost 2 bases, with 8 bases between them. This CDR3 has 13 residues.

This clone came up once. The V gene is TRBV18, the J gene TRBJ2-1, with D possibly TRBD1 on 6 matching bases. This CDR3 spans 14 amino acids. The ends were cut back, 3 bases at V and 6 bases at J, with 12 bases in the middle. Germline CDR1 reads KGHSH; CDR2 reads LQKENI. The CDR3 is CASSPPGQPNEQFF. The CDR3 nucleotides are TGTGCCAGCTCACCTCCCGGACAGCCCAATGAGCAGTTCTTC.

The chain employs TRBV7-2 and TRBJ2-2; 7 nucleotides agree with TRBD1. This CDR3 has 16 amino acids. Trimming cost V 5 bases and J 3 bases; bases outside gene matches: 9. CDR1 is SGHTA, CDR2 FQGNSA, per germline. CDR3 sequence reads: CASSLATGPDTGELFF. The CDR3 DNA sequence: TGTGCCAGCAGCCTCGCGACAGGGCCCGACACCGGGGAGCTGTTTTTT. Full variable domain (outside the CDR3, taken from reference TRBV7-2 and TRBJ2-2): GAGVSQSPSNKVTEKGKDVELRCDPISGHTALYWYRQSLGQGLEFLIYFQGNSAPDKSGLPSDRFSAERTGGSVSTLTIQRTQQEDSAVYLCASSLATGPDTGELFFGEGSRLTVL.

V usage is TRBV30 and J usage is TRBJ2-7, with 9 positions matching TRBD1. In germline, CDR1 is GTSNPN, CDR2 SVGIG (reference sequence). V dropped 5 bases and J dropped 4; count of bases not matched to a gene: 0. CDR3 length: 11 residues. CDR3 in amino acids: CAWGQGYEQYF. In DNA form, the CDR3 reads TGTGCCTGGGGACAGGGGTACGAGCAGTACTTC.

J is TRBJ2-1 and V is TRBV11-3; TRBD2 aligns across 11 bases. The V and J ends lost 2 bases and 5 bases, in that order; junction bases with no gene match: 14. The CDR3 consists of 19 residues. Germline V gene sequence: CDR1 SGHNT, CDR2 YENEEA. Here the CDR3 DNA reads TGTGCCAGCAGCTTAACTAGCGGGGGCCCCCCCCTCAGAGACAATGAGCAGTTCTTC. This codes for CASSLTSGGPPLRDNEQFF.

This chain links TRBV29-1 with TRBJ2-7; 7 positions match TRBD1. V dropped 5 bases and J dropped 3; count of bases not matched to a gene: 13. The CDR3 consists of 15 residues. Germline CDR1 SQVTM, CDR2 ANQGSEA. The CDR3 here is CSVYIRDRGFYEQYF. The CDR3 DNA sequence: TGCAGCGTTTACATAAGGGACAGAGGTTTCTACGAGCAGTACTTC.

This clone was detected once. This rearrangement joins TRBV6-2 or TRBV6-3 to TRBJ2-3, with D uncertain. Deletions cut 0 bases from V and 6 bases from J, with 7 bases between. The CDR3 covers 13 residues. Germline V gene sequence: CDR1 MNHEY, CDR2 SVGEGT. The CDR3 here is CASSYSPGDTQYF. CDR3 in DNA: TGTGCCAGCAGTTACTCTCCCGGGGATACGCAGTATTTT.

The chain carries TRBV7-3 and TRBJ2-1, with TRBD2 identical over 7 bases. The CDR3 runs 14 residues. Germline V gene data show CDR1 as SGHTA and CDR2 as FQGTGA. V dropped 6 bases and J dropped 5; count of bases not matched to a gene: 7. The CDR3 nucleotides are TGTGCCAGCAGGCGACTAGCCGGGGACAATGAGCAGTTCTTC. Translated, it gives CASRRLAGDNEQFF.

The V gene is TRBV28, the J gene TRBJ1-6, with 7 positions matching TRBD1. With V trimmed by 4 bases and J by 9 bases, 6 bases remained unmatched. Germline V CDR1 and CDR2: MDHEN, SYDVKM. CDR3 length equals 14 residues. The CDR3 loop is CASSSNRGGSPLHF. The DNA for the CDR3 is TGTGCCAGCAGTTCGAACAGGGGCGGTTCACCCCTCCACTTT.

For the CDR3, the DNA is TGCGCCAGCAGCTTGGAAACAGGGGGCTGGACTGAAGCTTTCTTT. This gives the protein CASSLETGGWTEAFF. The V call is TRBV5-1, the J call TRBJ1-1; TRBD1 agrees at 9 bases. This CDR3 is 15 amino acids long. Germline V CDR1 and CDR2: SGHRS, YFSETQ. V shed 0 bases, J shed 5 bases, and the junction held 5 bases outside the gene matches.

This chain connects TRBV6-5 to TRBJ2-1, with D possibly being TRBD1 (7 bases). The ends were cut back, 6 bases at V and 6 bases at J, with 15 bases in the middle. CDR3 length equals 14 residues. Germline V gene sequence: CDR1 MNHEY, CDR2 SVGAGI. In nucleotides, the CDR3 is TGTGCCAGCAGCCTCAGGGGGGTGGTCAATGAGCAGTTCTTC. As protein: CASSLRGVVNEQFF.

This rearrangement joins TRBV5-1 to TRBJ2-1; D is perhaps TRBD2 (5 bases). The V gene's germline CDR1 is SGHRS and CDR2 YFSETQ. The V end lost 4 bases, the J end lost 2 bases, and 16 bases lay between the germline ends. The CDR3 loop spans 16 amino acids. The CDR3 DNA reads as TGCGCCAGCAGCAAGGGAGATCTACAGCCCTACAATGAGCAGTTCTTC. Protein sequence: CASSKGDLQPYNEQFF.

CDR3 sequence (DNA): TGTGCCAGTAGTATTTCGGGGGGACGACTAAGCTCCTACGAGCAGTACTTC. It specifies CASSISGGRLSSYEQYF. This chain connects TRBV19 to TRBJ2-7; TRBD2 agrees at 7 bases. The CDR3 extends over 17 amino acids. Germline loops: CDR1 LNHDA, CDR2 SQIVND (reference sequence). J was trimmed by 0 bases and V by 3 bases; bases with no gene match: 11.

The rearrangement links TRBV19 to TRBJ1-5, with TRBD1 identical over 7 bases. This CDR3 has 16 residues. CDR1 and CDR2 from the germline V gene are LNHDA and SQIVND (reference sequence). J was trimmed by 2 bases and V by 1 base; bases with no gene match: 5. The CDR3 region has the DNA TGTGCCAGTAGTATAGTAGGGGGCTTGGGCAATCAGCCCCAGCATTTT. Residues: CASSIVGGLGNQPQHF. The full variable domain, in which reference TRBV19 and TRBJ1-5 provide the parts outside the CDR3, is DGGITQSPKYLFRKEGQNVTLSCEQNLNHDAMYWYRQDPGQGLRLIYYSQIVNDFQKGDIAEGYSVSREKKESFPLTVTSAQKNPTAFYLCASSIVGGLGNQPQHFGDGTRLSIL.

As regards this clone: Other DNA sequences in the sample encode the same CDR3. The chain uses TRBV3-1 (or the pseudogene TRBV3-2) and TRBJ2-5; D gene uncertain. The CDR3 spans 13 residues. Per the germline V gene, CDR1 is LGHDT and CDR2 is YNNKEL (reference sequence). V was cut by 1 base and J by 4 bases, with 7 bases left in between. CDR3 region: CASSQGRGETQYF. The DNA for the CDR3 is TGTGCCAGCAGCCAAGGGCGCGGAGAGACCCAGTACTTC.

The CDR3 here is CASRDRGEETQYF. CDR3 nucleotides: TGTGCCAGTAGGGACAGGGGAGAAGAGACCCAGTACTTC. The chain uses TRBV19 and TRBJ2-5; 9 nucleotides match TRBD1. The CDR3 has 13 amino acids. Germline V gives CDR1 LNHDA, CDR2 SQIVND (reference sequence). The junction had 2 bases not matched to a gene; V was cut back by 6 bases and J by 3 bases.